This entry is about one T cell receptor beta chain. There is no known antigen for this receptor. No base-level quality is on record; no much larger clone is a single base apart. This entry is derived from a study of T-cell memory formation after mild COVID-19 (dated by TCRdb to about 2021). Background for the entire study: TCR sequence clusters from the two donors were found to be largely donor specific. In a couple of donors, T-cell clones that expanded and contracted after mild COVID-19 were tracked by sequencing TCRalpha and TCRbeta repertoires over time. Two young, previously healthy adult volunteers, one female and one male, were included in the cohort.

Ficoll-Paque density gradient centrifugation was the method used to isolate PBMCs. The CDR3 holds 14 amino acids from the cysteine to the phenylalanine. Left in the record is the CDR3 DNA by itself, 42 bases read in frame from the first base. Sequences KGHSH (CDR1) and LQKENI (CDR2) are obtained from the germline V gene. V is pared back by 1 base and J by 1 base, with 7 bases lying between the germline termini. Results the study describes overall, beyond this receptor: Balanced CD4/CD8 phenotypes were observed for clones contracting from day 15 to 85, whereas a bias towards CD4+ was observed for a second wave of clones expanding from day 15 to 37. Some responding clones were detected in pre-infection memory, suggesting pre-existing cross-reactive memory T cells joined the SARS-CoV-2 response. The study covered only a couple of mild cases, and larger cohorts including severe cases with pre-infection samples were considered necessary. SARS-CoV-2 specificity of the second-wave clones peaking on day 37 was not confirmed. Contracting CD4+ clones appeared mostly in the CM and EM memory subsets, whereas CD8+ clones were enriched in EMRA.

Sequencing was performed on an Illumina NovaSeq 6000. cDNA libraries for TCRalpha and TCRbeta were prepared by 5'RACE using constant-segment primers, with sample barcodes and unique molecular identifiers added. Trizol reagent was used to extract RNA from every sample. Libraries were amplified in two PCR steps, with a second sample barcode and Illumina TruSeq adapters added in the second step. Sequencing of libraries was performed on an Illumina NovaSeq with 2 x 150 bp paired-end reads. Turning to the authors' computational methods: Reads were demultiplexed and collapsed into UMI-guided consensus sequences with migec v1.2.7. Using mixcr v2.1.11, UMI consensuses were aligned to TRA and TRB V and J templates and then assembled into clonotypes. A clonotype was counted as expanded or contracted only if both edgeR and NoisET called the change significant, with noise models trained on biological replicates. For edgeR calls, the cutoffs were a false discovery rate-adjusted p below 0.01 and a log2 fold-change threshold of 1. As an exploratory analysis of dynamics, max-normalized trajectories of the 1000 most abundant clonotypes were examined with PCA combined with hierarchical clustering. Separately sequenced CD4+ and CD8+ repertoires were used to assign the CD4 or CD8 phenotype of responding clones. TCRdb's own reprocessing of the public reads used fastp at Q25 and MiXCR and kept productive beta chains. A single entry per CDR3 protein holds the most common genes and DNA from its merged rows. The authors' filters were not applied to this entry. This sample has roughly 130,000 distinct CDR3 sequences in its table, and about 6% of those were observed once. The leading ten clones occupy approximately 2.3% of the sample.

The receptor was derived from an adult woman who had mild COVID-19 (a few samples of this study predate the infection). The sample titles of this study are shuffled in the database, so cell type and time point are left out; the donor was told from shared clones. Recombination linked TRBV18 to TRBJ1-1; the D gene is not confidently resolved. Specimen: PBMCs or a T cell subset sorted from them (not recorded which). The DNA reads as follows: TGTGCCAGCTCACCACTCGACGGGAACACTGAAGCTTTCTTT. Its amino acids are CASSPLDGNTEAFF. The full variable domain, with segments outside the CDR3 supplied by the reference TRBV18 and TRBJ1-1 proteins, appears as NAGVMQNPRHLVRRRGQEARLRCSPMKGHSHVYWYRQLPEEGLKFMVYLQKENIIDESGMPKERFSAEFPKEGPSILRIQQVVRGDSAAYFCASSPLDGNTEAFFGQGTRLTVV.